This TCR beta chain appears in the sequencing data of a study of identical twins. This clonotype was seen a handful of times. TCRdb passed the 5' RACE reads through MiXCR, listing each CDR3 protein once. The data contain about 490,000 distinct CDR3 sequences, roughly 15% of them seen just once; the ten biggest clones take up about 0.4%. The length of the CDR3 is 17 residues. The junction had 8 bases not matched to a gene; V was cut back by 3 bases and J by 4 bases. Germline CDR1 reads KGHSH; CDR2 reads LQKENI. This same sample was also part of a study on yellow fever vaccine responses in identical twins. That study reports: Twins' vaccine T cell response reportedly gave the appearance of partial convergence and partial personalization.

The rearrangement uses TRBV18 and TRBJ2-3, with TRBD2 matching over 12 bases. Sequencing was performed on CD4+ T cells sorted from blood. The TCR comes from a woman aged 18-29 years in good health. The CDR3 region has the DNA TGTGCCAGCTCACCGATACTAGCGGGAGGTTCGGCAGATACGCAGTATTTT. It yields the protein CASSPILAGGSADTQYF.